This T cell receptor (beta chain) was documented in a study of blood T cell repertoires in COVID-19. Overall study: Acute and convalescent COVID-19 specimens originated in the United States, Italy and Spain. In each case, the material was cDNA or gDNA derived from T cells, B-cell-depleted T cells, or PBMCs.

TCRdb's copy holds only in-frame clones and misses some; the assay was immunoSEQ multiplex PCR. Among under 50,000 clones listed, about 88% were seen once. Germline assignment: CDR1 MNHNY and CDR2 SVGAGI (reference sequence). V was cut by 8 bases and J by 4 bases, with 12 bases left in between. This CDR3 has 14 residues. Sequenced material: peripheral blood. The origin of this receptor is a man in his 70s with active COVID-19. This chain connects TRBV6-6 to TRBJ1-6; D perhaps matches TRBD1 (6 bases). Written as DNA, the CDR3 is TGTGCCAGCGGACAGAACAATTATAATTCACCCCTCCACTTT. This gives the protein CASGQNNYNSPLHF.